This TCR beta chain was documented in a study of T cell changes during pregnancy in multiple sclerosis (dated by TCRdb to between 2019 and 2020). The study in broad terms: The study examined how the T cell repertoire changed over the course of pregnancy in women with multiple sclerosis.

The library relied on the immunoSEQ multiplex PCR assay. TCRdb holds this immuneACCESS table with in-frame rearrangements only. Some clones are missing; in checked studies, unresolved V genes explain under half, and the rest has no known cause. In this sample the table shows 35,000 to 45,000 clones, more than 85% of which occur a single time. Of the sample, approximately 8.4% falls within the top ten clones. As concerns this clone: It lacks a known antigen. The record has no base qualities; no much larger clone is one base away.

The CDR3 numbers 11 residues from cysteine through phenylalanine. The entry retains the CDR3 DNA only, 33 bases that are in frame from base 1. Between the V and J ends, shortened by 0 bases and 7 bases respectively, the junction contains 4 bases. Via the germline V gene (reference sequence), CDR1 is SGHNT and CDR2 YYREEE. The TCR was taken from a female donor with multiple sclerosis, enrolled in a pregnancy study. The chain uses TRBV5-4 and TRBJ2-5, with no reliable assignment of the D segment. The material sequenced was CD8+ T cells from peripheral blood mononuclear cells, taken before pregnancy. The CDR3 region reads CASSLDGTQYF. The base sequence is TGTGCCAGCAGCTTGGACGGGACCCAGTACTTC.